Only one count was recorded for the clone carrying this T cell receptor beta chain. Treatment in this sample: 15 to 20 received Ad26.COV2.S at low or high dose, single or two shots; 5 received placebo; per-sample allocation not given. Collection of the samples took place on day 63 after the first injection of vaccine or placebo. An Ad26 vector expressing Wuhan-strain SARS-CoV-2 spike served as the vaccine. The V and J ends lost 7 bases and 7 bases, in that order; junction bases with no gene match: 5. This CDR3 has 13 residues. Sequencing used immunoSEQ multiplex PCR; TCRdb keeps in-frame clones, though not all of them. The sample includes 360,000 or so clones, over 75% of them seen just once. The data were taken from a study of Ad26.COV2.S vaccination and SARS-CoV-2 variants. Study-wide background: Once, or twice with 56 days between doses, Ad26.COV2.S was given intramuscularly.

The sequence came from a person between 18 and 60 years old who received the Ad26.COV2.S COVID-19 vaccine or a placebo. The chain links TRBV12-3 or TRBV12-4 to TRBJ1-2; 11 nucleotides line up with TRBD1. The input for sequencing was peripheral blood, taken in a trial of Ad26.COV2.S vaccine versus placebo. The CDR3 spells CASNMDRGLGYTF. The CDR3 DNA is TGTGCCAGCAACATGGACAGGGGGCTTGGCTACACCTTC.